Sequencing of this T cell receptor (beta chain) was carried out in a study of blood T cell repertoires in COVID-19. On the study more broadly: The United States, Italy and Spain provided the acute and convalescent COVID-19 samples. The analysed material was cDNA or gDNA that came from T cells, B-cell-depleted T cells, or PBMCs.

Authors' analysis steps: How many nucleated cells were present was estimated from reference gene primer amplification. Method: immunoSEQ multiplex PCR; TCRdb's copy keeps in-frame clones and lacks some. V and J calls and clone size are copied from that table; D and trimming were computed from the DNA. The sample holds more than 150,000 clones, nearly 80% seen once. This TCR came from a woman in her seventies with acute or convalescent COVID-19. Sequencing was performed on peripheral blood.

The CDR3 nucleotides are TGTGCCAGCAGCCCATGGGGCTTTAGGGGGCTAGCGGGAGGCAATGAGCAGTTCTTC. It translates to CASSPWGFRGLAGGNEQFF. This chain links TRBV7-9 with TRBJ2-1, with 11 nucleotides matching TRBD2. The CDR3 totals 19 residues. V shed 5 bases, J shed 6 bases, and the junction held 18 bases outside the gene matches. Germline V lookup: CDR1 SEHNR, CDR2 FQNEAQ (reference sequence). Looking up the rest from reference TRBV7-9 and TRBJ2-1 gives the full variable domain: DTGVSQNPRHKITKRGQNVTFRCDPISEHNRLYWYRQTLGQGPEFLTYFQNEAQLEKSRLLSDRFSAERPKGSFSTLEIQRTEQGDSAMYLCASSPWGFRGLAGGNEQFFGPGTRLTVL.